One sample yielded the 5 T cell receptor beta chains listed below, sequenced in a study of T-cell reconstitution after alpha-beta-depleted transplantation in children. For TCRbeta, the library was prepared with unique molecular identifiers. TCRdb processed the PCR reads anew with MiXCR; each CDR3 protein has one entry. The repertoire holds about 540,000 distinct CDR3 sequences, with roughly 18% as singletons. The material sequenced was PBMCs from the stem cell graft donor, taken from the stem cell graft. Receptors were obtained from a human donor who donated a stem cell graft to a child with acute lymphoblastic leukemia.

The chain employs TRBV5-1 and TRBJ2-3; 8 nucleotides agree with TRBD1. V lost 3 bases, J lost 2 bases, and 11 bases stayed unmatched. Germline V CDR1 and CDR2: SGHRS, YFSETQ. The CDR3 is 17 amino acids. The CDR3 protein is CASSSGQGREYTDTQYF. In DNA form, the CDR3 reads TGCGCCAGCAGCTCCGGACAGGGCCGGGAGTACACAGATACGCAGTATTTT.

This clonotype was counted a few times. The chain has TRBV2 and TRBJ2-2; TRBD2 matches at 8 bases. Germline V gene data show CDR1 as SNHLY and CDR2 as FYNNEI. The CDR3 sequence is 16 residues long. V lost 4 bases and J lost 5; bases outside the gene matches: 9. The CDR3 DNA is TGTGCCAGCAGTGGGACTAGCAGAAGTCTGACCGGGGAGCTGTTTTTT. It codes for CASSGTSRSLTGELFF.

The sample holds a few counts of this clonotype. This chain joins TRBV12-3 or TRBV12-4 and TRBJ2-1; D call uncertain. The ends were cut back, 5 bases at V and 0 bases at J, with 8 bases in the middle. This CDR3 spans 14 amino acids. The CDR3 loop reads CASSPDPSYNEQFF. DNA of the CDR3: TGTGCCAGCAGTCCGGATCCCTCCTACAATGAGCAGTTCTTC.

Only a few counts were recorded for this clonotype. The rearrangement uses TRBV7-4 and TRBJ1-3, with a tentative D call TRBD1 (5 bases). Germline V gives CDR1 SGHVT, CDR2 SQSDAQ. The CDR3 length is 14 residues. V was trimmed by 4 bases and J by 2 bases, leaving 9 bases between them. The CDR3 DNA reads as TGTGCCAGCAGCTGGGGGTATCCTGGAAACACCATATATTTT. Translation gives CASSWGYPGNTIYF. The variable domain in full, completed from reference TRBV7-4 and TRBJ1-3, reads GAGVSQSPRYKVAKRGRDVALRCDSISGHVTLYWYRQTLGQGSEVLTYSQSDAQRDKSGRPSGRFSAERPERSVSTLKIQRTEQGDSAVYLCASSWGYPGNTIYFGEGSWLTVV.

This clonotype turned up a few times. The J gene is TRBJ2-5, the V gene TRBV11-1; 8 bases map to TRBD2. The CDR3 extends over 18 amino acids. Unmatched junction bases numbered 17, after V lost 3 bases and J lost 5 bases. The germline V gene has CDR1 SGHAT and CDR2 FQDESV (reference sequence). The CDR3 region is CASSFDQSGRLSVETQYF. The CDR3, as DNA: TGTGCCAGCAGCTTCGACCAGAGCGGGAGACTTTCGGTTGAGACCCAGTACTTC.